This TCR beta chain comes out of a study of blood T cells in healthy people across ages. The table lists this clonotype with a few counts. Its specificity is not known. Study-level findings and limits: There were more naive CD4+ cells and higher diversity in long-lived donors than in aged donors.

CDR1 LGHNA and CDR2 YNFKEQ come from the germline V gene. The V end lost 4 bases, the J end lost 4 bases, and 28 bases lay between the germline ends. This CDR3 contains 19 residues. Isolation recovered at least 6.5 million PBMCs from every sample. The use of a sample-barcoded 5' primer and a J-beta primer mix characterized a second PCR of roughly 7 to 11 cycles. TCRdb recomputed calls from the 5' RACE reads with MiXCR, one row per CDR3 protein. This table holds about 970,000 distinct CDR3 sequences, roughly half found once. The sample taken for sequencing was blood. This sequence originates from an older woman in good health. This chain joins TRBV4-2 and TRBJ1-1; D may be TRBD1 (5 bases). This CDR3 reads CASSPRRGLLGQLATEAFF. For the CDR3, the DNA is TGTGCCAGCAGCCCTCGGAGGGGCTTGCTTGGTCAGCTTGCCACTGAAGCTTTCTTT.